This T cell receptor beta chain is from a study of shared clonotypes between healthy human individuals. Study results and caveats: Clonotype sharing among donors likely depends on sequencing depth. Generally, naive subsets came out with larger estimated richness than memory subsets.

A note on this clone: The antigen remains undetermined.

Clones were read by immunoSEQ multiplex PCR, and TCRdb kept only the in-frame ones, dropping some. The sample carries 2 million to 3 million clones, 90% to 95% recorded once. Per germline, CDR1 DFQATT and CDR2 SNEGSKA (reference sequence). The CDR3 is 11 amino acids. Material for sequencing was naive CD4+ T cells from PBMCs. Noted subset: CD45RA+ positively selected. The gene calls are TRBV20-1 and TRBJ1-1; D remains unclear. The clonotype comes from a man aged 18 to 35 in good health. Some clones in this sample may be carry-over from other donors' samples. The CDR3 region has the DNA TGCGCCAACTCGCGGGACACTGAAGCTTTCTTT. It yields the protein CANSRDTEAFF.